These 13 T cell receptor beta chains were all obtained from the same sample, sequenced in a study of neurological immune-mediated disorders (dated by TCRdb to between 2019 and 2020). Libraries were constructed by 5' RACE. Data came from an Illumina HiSeq 2500. TCRdb reprocessed the public reads (quality trimming at Q25 with fastp, clone calling with MiXCR) and kept in-frame beta chains. Here each entry gathers all rows of one CDR3 protein and keeps the most common genes and DNA. The sample table holds about 38,000 distinct CDR3 sequences, of which 4.8% were seen once. The leading ten clones occupy approximately 8.7% of the sample. Material for sequencing was CD4+ T cells from blood. The receptors were sampled from a man aged 18-30 years in good health.

This clonotype was recorded many times. J is TRBJ2-2 and V is TRBV20-1; D is ambiguous. V gave up 2 bases and J gave up 4 bases, with 11 bases separating them. The CDR3 covers 14 residues. Germline lookup yields CDR1 DFQATT and CDR2 SNEGSKA (reference sequence). The CDR3 loop reads CSARRLGSTGELFF. In DNA form, the CDR3 reads TGCAGTGCTAGACGCCTGGGGTCCACCGGGGAGCTGTTTTTT.

Many counts were recorded for this clonotype. The chain has TRBV5-6 and TRBJ1-1; D possibly corresponds to TRBD1 (6 bases). Germline V gives CDR1 SGHDT, CDR2 YYEEEE. The CDR3 is 15 residues long. Trimming removed 4 bases at V and 3 bases at J, with 16 bases between. As DNA, the CDR3 is TGTGCCAGCAGCCGGGGCCCAGGGGTAGACACTGAAGCTTTCTTT. Its translation is CASSRGPGVDTEAFF.

This clonotype was seen many times. This chain uses TRBV7-6 with TRBJ2-3; 12 positions match TRBD1. The germline V gene has CDR1 SGHVS and CDR2 FNYEAQ. V was clipped by 4 bases and J by 7 bases; unmatched bases: 9. CDR3 length: 16 amino acids. In nucleotides, the CDR3 is TGTGCCAGCAGCTCCCCTTGGGACAGGGGGCCATATACGCAGTATTTT. Amino acid sequence: CASSSPWDRGPYTQYF.

This chain connects TRBV15 to TRBJ2-1; D remains unclear. Trimming pared 3 bases from V and 5 bases from J, leaving 8 bases between. The germline V gene has CDR1 LNHNV and CDR2 YYDKDF (reference sequence). The CDR3 spans 13 residues. CDR3 residues: CATSSLHNNEQFF. DNA of the CDR3: TGTGCCACCAGCAGCTTGCATAACAATGAGCAGTTCTTC.

This clonotype came up many times. The chain is built from TRBV29-1 and TRBJ2-7; D could derive from TRBD1 or TRBD2 (5 bases each). Trimming left V 2 bases short and J 6 bases short, with 14 bases between. Looked up from germline, CDR1 is SQVTM and CDR2 is ANQGSEA. This CDR3 region has 13 residues. The CDR3 DNA is TGCAGCGTTGAACCCCATGGGGGTGGCGAGCAGTACTTC. It specifies CSVEPHGGGEQYF.

In the case of this clonotype: A read error may produce the germline difference seen at one junction end. The chain carries TRBV20-1 and TRBJ2-5; TRBD1 or TRBD2 may be the D gene (5 bases each). Per the germline V gene, CDR1 is DFQATT and CDR2 is SNEGSKA (reference sequence). The CDR3 has 12 amino acids. The CDR3 sequence: CSASPQSGTKYF. The CDR3, as DNA: TGCAGTGCTAGTCCCCAGTCTGGGACCAAGTACTTC.

This clonotype was seen ten or more times. This chain joins TRBV12-3 or TRBV12-4 and TRBJ1-1; D perhaps matches TRBD1 (5 bases). V was shortened by 6 bases and J by 1 base, with 9 bases between the two germline ends. CDR3 length: 13 amino acids. CDR3 sequence: CASRTQGNTEAFF. DNA for the CDR3: TGTGCCAGCAGGACCCAGGGGAACACTGAAGCTTTCTTT.

This clonotype has at least ten counts. The CDR3: CASSPPSLVDTQYF. CDR3 coding DNA: TGTGCCAGCTCACCACCCTCGTTGGTAGATACGCAGTATTTT. This chain links TRBV18 with TRBJ2-3; no reliable D call. The length of the CDR3 is 14 residues. Germline CDR1 reads KGHSH; CDR2 reads LQKENI. With 0 bases removed from V and 5 bases from J, the gap between germline ends came to 9 bases.

In its sample, this clonotype was seen many times. The chain joins TRBV11-1 to TRBJ2-1; 10 nucleotides match TRBD1. Germline V lookup: CDR1 SGHAT, CDR2 FQDESV (reference sequence). CDR3 length equals 17 residues. V lost 1 base, J lost 3 bases, and 6 bases stayed unmatched. CDR3 sequence reads: CASSLELTGGHYNEQFF. The CDR3 nucleotides read TGTGCCAGCAGCTTAGAATTGACAGGGGGCCACTACAATGAGCAGTTCTTC.

This clonotype was observed many times. The V call is TRBV10-3, the J call TRBJ2-5; 10 bases are shared with TRBD2. Germline CDR1 ENHRY, CDR2 SYGVKD. V lost 0 bases, J lost 5 bases, and 6 bases stayed unmatched. The CDR3 is 16 residues long. The CDR3 bases are TGTGCCATCAGTGAGTCGGCTAGCGGGGGTAGGGAGACCCAGTACTTC. Translated: CAISESASGGRETQYF.

This clonotype was counted ten times or more. The chain uses TRBV6-1 and TRBJ2-3; possibly TRBD2 for D (5 bases). Germline CDR1 is MNHNS and CDR2 is SASEGT. The CDR3 has 17 residues. Deletions cut 5 bases from V and 2 bases from J, with 20 bases between. CDR3 region: CASSSQSGRMSTDTQYF. For the CDR3, the DNA is TGTGCCAGCAGTTCACAAAGCGGCAGGATGTCCACAGATACGCAGTATTTT.

This clonotype was picked up many times. This chain links TRBV7-2 with TRBJ2-3; D not certain. V shed 11 bases and J shed 0 bases, with 12 bases lying between them. This CDR3 comprises 13 residues. CDR1 and CDR2 from the germline V gene are SGHTA and FQGNSA. Here the CDR3 DNA reads TGTGCCGGCACCCCACCTAGCACAGATACGCAGTATTTT. Its protein is CAGTPPSTDTQYF.

This clonotype was counted many times. This chain joins TRBV30 and TRBJ2-1; D unclear. Per germline, CDR1 GTSNPN and CDR2 SVGIG (reference sequence). CDR3 size: 12 residues. Trimming shortened V by 1 base and J by 6 bases, and 7 bases separated the two germline ends. In DNA, the CDR3 is TGTGCCTGGAGTGGAGACATCAATGAGCAGTTCTTC. Amino acids: CAWSGDINEQFF. The variable domain in full, with the rest retrieved from reference TRBV30 and TRBJ2-1, is SQTIHQWPATLVQPVGSPLSLECTVEGTSNPNLYWYRQAAGRGLQLLFYSVGIGQISSEVPQNLSASRPQDRQFILSSKKLLLSDSGFYLCAWSGDINEQFFGPGTRLTVL.